This T cell receptor (beta chain) originates from a study of blood T cell repertoires in COVID-19. Here immunoSEQ multiplex PCR was the method, and the copy in TCRdb shows in-frame clones only, minus some. Here the sample spans approximately 250,000 clones, 86% being singletons. From germline, CDR1 is SGHDT and CDR2 YYEEEE. The CDR3 spans 15 residues. V was clipped by 4 bases and J by 5 bases; unmatched bases: 8. The specimen was peripheral blood. This receptor was taken from a middle-aged man with active or convalescent COVID-19. The genes are TRBV5-6 and TRBJ2-3; 9 nucleotides align to TRBD1. In DNA, the CDR3 is TGTGCCAGCAGCCGGACTGGACAGGGGCAAGATACGCAGTATTTT. Translated: CASSRTGQGQDTQYF.